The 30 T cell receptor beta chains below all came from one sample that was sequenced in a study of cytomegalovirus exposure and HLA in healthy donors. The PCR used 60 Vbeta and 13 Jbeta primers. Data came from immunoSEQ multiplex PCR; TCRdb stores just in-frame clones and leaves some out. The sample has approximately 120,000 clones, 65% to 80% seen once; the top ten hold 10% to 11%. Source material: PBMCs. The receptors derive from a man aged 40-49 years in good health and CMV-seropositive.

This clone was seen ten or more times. CDR3 in DNA: TGTGCCAGCAGCTCCCCGGGGGGGATTATTGATAATTCACCCCTCCACTTT. Translated, it gives CASSSPGGIIDNSPLHF. The J gene is TRBJ1-6, the V gene TRBV7-9; TRBD1 might be the D (5 bases). This CDR3 has 17 amino acids. The ends were cut back, 4 bases at V and 5 bases at J, with 18 bases in the middle. Germline CDR1 SEHNR, CDR2 FQNEAQ (reference sequence). Full variable domain (remainder filled in from reference TRBV7-9 and TRBJ1-6): DTGVSQNPRHKITKRGQNVTFRCDPISEHNRLYWYRQTLGQGPEFLTYFQNEAQLEKSRLLSDRFSAERPKGSFSTLEIQRTEQGDSAMYLCASSSPGGIIDNSPLHFGNGTRLTVT.

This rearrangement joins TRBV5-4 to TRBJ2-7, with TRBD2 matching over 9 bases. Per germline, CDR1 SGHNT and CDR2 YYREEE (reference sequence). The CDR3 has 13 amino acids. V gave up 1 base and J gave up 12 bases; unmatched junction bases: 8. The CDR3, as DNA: TGTGCCAGCAGCTTGCGCGGGGGGGACCCTTGGTACTTC. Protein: CASSLRGGDPWYF.

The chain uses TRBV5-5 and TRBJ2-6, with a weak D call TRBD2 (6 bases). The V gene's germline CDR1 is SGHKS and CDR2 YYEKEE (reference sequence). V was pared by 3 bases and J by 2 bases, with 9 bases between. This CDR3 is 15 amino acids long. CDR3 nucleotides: TGTGCCAGCAGCTCGTCGGGGGCTGGGGCCAACGTCCTGACTTTC. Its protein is CASSSSGAGANVLTF.

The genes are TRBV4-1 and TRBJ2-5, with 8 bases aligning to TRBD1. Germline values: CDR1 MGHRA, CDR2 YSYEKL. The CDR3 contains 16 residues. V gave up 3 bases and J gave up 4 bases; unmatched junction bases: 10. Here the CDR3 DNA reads TGCGCCAGCAGCCACGCCGGACAGGGAGGAGCAGAGACCCAGTACTTC. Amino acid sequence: CASSHAGQGGAETQYF.

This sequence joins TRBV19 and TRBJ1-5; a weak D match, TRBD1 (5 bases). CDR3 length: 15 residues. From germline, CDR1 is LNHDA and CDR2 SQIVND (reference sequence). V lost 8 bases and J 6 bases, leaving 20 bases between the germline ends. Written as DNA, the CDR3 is TGTGCCAGTGCACAGGTGGGCAGGGTTGGTCAGCCCCAGCATTTT. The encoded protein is CASAQVGRVGQPQHF.

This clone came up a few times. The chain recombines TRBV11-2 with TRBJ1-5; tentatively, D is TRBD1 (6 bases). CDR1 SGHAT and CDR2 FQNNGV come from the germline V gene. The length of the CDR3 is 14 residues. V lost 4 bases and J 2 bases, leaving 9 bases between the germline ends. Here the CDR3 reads CASSYRDGNQPQHF. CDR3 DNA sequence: TGTGCCAGCAGCTACAGGGATGGCAATCAGCCCCAGCATTTT.

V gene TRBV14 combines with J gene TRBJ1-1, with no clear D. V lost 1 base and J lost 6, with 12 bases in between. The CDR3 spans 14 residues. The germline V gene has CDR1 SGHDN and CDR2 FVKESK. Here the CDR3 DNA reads TGTGCCAGCAGCCAAGCCTGGAGGGAGGCTGAAGCTTTCTTT. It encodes CASSQAWREAEAFF.

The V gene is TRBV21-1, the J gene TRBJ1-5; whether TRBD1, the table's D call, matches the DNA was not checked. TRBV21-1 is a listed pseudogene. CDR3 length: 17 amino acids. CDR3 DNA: TGTGCCAGCAGCAAAGGTCCAGGGGGCCGTCGGAATCAGCCCCAGCATTTT. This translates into CASSKGPGGRRNQPQHF.

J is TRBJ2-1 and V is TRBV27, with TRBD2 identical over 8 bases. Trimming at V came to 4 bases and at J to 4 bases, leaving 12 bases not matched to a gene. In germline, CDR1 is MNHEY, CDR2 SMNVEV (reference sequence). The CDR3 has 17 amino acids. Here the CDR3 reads CASSWGSGGDNYNEQFF. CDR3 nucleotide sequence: TGTGCCAGCAGTTGGGGTTCGGGGGGGGACAATTACAATGAGCAGTTCTTC.

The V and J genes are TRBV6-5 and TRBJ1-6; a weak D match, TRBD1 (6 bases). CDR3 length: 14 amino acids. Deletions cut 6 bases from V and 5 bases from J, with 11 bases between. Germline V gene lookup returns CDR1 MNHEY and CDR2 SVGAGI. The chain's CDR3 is CASRGQTHNSPLHF. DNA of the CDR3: TGTGCCAGCAGAGGACAGACACATAATTCACCCCTCCACTTT.

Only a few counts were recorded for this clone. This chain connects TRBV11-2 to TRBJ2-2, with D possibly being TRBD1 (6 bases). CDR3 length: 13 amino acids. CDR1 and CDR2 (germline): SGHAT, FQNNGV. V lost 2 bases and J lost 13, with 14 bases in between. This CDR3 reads CASSLTLQGVLFF. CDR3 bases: TGTGCCAGCAGCTTAACCCTACAGGGAGTGCTGTTTTTT.

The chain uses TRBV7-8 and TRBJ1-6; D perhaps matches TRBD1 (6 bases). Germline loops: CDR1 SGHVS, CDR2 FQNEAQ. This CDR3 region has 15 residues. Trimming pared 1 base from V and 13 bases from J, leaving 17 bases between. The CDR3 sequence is CASSLGWAGDLPLHF. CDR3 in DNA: TGTGCCAGCAGCTTAGGATGGGCAGGGGATTTGCCCCTCCACTTT. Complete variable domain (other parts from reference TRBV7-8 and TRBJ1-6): GAGVSQSPRYKVAKRGQDVALRCDPISGHVSLFWYQQALGQGPEFLTYFQNEAQLDKSGLPSDRFFAERPEGSVSTLKIQRTQQEDSAVYLCASSLGWAGDLPLHFGNGTRLTVT.

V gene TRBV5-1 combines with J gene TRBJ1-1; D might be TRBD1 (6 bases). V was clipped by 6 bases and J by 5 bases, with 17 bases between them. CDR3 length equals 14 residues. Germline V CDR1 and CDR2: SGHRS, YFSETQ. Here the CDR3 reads CASNDRGGGTEAFF. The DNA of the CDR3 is TGCGCCAGCAACGATCGGGGGGGCGGAACTGAAGCTTTCTTT.

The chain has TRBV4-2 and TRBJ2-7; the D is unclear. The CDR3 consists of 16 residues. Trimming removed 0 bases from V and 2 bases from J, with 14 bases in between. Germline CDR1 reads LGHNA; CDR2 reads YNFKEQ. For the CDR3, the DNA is TGTGCCAGCAGCCAAGATACCAGAATTCAAACCTACGAGCAGTACTTC. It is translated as CASSQDTRIQTYEQYF.

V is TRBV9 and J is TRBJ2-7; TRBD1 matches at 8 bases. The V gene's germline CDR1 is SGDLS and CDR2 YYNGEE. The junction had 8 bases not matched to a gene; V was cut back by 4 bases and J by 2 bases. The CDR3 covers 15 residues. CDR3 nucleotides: TGTGCCAGCAGCTCACCAGGACAGGGCCCCTACGAGCAGTACTTC. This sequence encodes CASSSPGQGPYEQYF.

CDR3 residues: CASSGYDRTEAFF. As DNA, the CDR3 is TGTGCCAGCAGCGGTTACGACAGGACTGAAGCTTTCTTT. The gene calls are TRBV5-6 and TRBJ1-1, with a possible D match to TRBD1 (6 bases). Germline V gives CDR1 SGHDT, CDR2 YYEEEE. The length of the CDR3 is 13 residues. The V gene lost 4 bases and the J gene lost 5 bases, with 12 bases spanning the gap.

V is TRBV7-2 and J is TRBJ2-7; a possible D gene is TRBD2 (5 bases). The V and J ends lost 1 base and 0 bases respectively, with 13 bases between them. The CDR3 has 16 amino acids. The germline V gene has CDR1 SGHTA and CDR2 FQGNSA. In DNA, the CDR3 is TGTGCCAGCAGCTTAGGTCGCGGGCGGAGCTCCTACGAGCAGTACTTC. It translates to CASSLGRGRSSYEQYF.

In nucleotides, the CDR3 is TGTGCCAGCAGCCAATCGGGCAATACTCAGCCCCAGCATTTT. This gives the protein CASSQSGNTQPQHF. The chain couples TRBV16 to TRBJ1-5; D not certain. Germline V gene data show CDR1 as KGHSY and CDR2 as FQNENV. The CDR3 consists of 14 residues. V lost 0 bases, J lost 6 bases, and 9 bases lay in between.

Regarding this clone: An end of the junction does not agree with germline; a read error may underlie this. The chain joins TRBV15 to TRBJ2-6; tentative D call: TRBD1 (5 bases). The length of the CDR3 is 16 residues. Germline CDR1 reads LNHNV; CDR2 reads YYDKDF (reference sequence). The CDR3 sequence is CATSRDRSSGANGLTF. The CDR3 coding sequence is TGTGCCACCAGCAGAGATCGGAGTTCTGGGGCCAACGGCCTGACTTTC.

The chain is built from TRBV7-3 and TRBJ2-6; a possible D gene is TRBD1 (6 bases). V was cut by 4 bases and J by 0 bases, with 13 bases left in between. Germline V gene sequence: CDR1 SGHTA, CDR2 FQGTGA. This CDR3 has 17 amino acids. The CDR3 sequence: CASSSLGASSGANVLTF. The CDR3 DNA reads TGTGCCAGCAGCTCTCTGGGGGCCTCCTCTGGGGCCAACGTCCTGACTTTC.

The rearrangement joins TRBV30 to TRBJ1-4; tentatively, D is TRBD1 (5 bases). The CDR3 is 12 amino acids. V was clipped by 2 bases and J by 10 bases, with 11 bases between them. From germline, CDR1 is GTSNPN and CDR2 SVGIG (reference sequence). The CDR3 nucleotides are TGTGCCTGGAGTCGTCAGGGAGGAAAACTGTTTTTT. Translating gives CAWSRQGGKLFF.

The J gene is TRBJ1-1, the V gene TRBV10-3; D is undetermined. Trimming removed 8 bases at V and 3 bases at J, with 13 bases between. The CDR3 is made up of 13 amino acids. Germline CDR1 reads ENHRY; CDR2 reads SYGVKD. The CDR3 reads CAIRDIPDTEAFF. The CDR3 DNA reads TGTGCCATCCGCGACATACCGGACACTGAAGCTTTCTTT.

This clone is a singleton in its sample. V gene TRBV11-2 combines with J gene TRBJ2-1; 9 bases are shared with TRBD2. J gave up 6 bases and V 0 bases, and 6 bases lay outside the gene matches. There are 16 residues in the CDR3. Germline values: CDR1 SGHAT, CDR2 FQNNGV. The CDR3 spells CASSLEGGGAPNEQFF. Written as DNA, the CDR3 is TGTGCCAGCAGCTTAGAGGGCGGGGGGGCCCCCAATGAGCAGTTCTTC.

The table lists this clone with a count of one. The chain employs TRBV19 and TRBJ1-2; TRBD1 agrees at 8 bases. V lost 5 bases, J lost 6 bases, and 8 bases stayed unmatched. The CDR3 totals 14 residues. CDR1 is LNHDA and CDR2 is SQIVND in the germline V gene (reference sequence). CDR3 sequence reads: CASSLSSGGNGYTF. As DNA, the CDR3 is TGTGCCAGTAGTTTATCATCAGGGGGCAATGGCTACACCTTC.

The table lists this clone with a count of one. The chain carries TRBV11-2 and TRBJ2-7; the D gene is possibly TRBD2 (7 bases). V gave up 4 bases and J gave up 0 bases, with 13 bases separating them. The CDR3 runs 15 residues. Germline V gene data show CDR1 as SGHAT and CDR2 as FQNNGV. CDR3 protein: CASSYPGGLSYEQYF. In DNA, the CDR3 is TGTGCCAGCAGCTATCCCGGGGGGCTCTCCTACGAGCAGTACTTC.

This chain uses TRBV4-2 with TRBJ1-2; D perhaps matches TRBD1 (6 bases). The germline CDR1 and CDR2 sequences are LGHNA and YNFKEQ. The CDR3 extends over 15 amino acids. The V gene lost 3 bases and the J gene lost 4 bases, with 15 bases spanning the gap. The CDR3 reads CASSQSRAGAYGYTF. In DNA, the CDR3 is TGTGCCAGCAGCCAGTCCCGAGCAGGGGCCTATGGCTACACCTTC.

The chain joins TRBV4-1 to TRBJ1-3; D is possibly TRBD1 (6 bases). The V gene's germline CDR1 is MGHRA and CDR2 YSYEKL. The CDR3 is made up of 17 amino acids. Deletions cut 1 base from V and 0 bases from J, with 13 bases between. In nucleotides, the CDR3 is TGCGCCAGCAGCCAAGGGGGAGGGGGTTACTCTGGAAACACCATATATTTT. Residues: CASSQGGGGYSGNTIYF.

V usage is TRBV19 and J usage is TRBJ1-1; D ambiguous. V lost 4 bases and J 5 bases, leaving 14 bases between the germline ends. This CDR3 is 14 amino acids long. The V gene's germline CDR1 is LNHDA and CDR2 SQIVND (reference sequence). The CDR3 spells CASSKWSENTEAFF. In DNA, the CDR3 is TGTGCCAGTAGTAAATGGTCAGAAAATACTGAAGCTTTCTTT. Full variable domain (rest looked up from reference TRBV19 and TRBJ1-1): DGGITQSPKYLFRKEGQNVTLSCEQNLNHDAMYWYRQDPGQGLRLIYYSQIVNDFQKGDIAEGYSVSREKKESFPLTVTSAQKNPTAFYLCASSKWSENTEAFFGQGTRLTVV.

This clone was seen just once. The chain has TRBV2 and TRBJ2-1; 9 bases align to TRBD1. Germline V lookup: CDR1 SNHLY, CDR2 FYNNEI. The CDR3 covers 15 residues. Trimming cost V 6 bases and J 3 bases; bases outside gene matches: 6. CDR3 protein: CASREDRGGYNEQFF. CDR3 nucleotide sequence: TGTGCCAGCAGGGAGGACAGGGGCGGCTACAATGAGCAGTTCTTC.

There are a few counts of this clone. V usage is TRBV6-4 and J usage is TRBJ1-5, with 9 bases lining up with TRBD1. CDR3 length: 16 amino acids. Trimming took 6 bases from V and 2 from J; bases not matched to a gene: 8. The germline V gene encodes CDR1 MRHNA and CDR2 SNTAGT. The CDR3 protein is CASRKDRGAGNQPQHF. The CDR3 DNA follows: TGTGCCAGCAGAAAAGACAGGGGGGCGGGCAATCAGCCCCAGCATTTT.